This T cell receptor (beta chain) was found in a study of blood T cell repertoires in COVID-19. Study summary: T cells, B-cell-depleted T cells, or PBMCs supplied cDNA or gDNA.

How the authors handled the data: Amplification with reference gene primers provided the estimates of nucleated cell counts. Only in-frame clones appear in the TCRdb table, and some are missing; sequencing was by immunoSEQ multiplex PCR. The V and J calls and clone size are taken from that table; D and trimming were inferred from the DNA. The sample has about 340,000 clones; under 95% are singletons. CDR3 length: 16 amino acids. The germline CDR1 and CDR2 sequences are SEHNR and FQNEAQ (reference sequence). V lost 1 base and J lost 3, with 15 bases in between. This chain links TRBV7-9 with TRBJ1-2, with D possibly being TRBD1 (6 bases). Sequenced sample: peripheral blood. The sequence was obtained from a woman aged 18-30 years who had recovered from COVID-19. CDR3 sequence reads: CASSLELVRGDYGYTF. The CDR3 nucleotides are TGTGCCAGCAGCTTAGAGTTGGTCAGGGGTGACTATGGCTACACCTTC.